A few counts support the clone carrying this TCR beta chain. Profiled with immunoSEQ multiplex PCR; TCRdb holds only in-frame clones, not every one. The sample consists of roughly 15,000 clones, roughly 86% of them appearing once. The record originates from a study of PD-1 blockade in classical Hodgkin lymphoma. Each patient's relapse followed autologous stem cell transplantation, and brentuximab vedotin exposure varied. This clonotype was sampled from a human donor with classical Hodgkin lymphoma. Sequencing was performed on peripheral blood mononuclear cells (PBMCs), taken at baseline.

CDR3 in amino acids: CASSRGGAENTIYF. In DNA form, the CDR3 reads TGTGCCAGCAGCCGGGGGGGGGCTGAAAACACCATATATTTT. The chain employs TRBV5-4 and TRBJ1-3; tentative D call: TRBD1 (6 bases). Germline V gene sequence: CDR1 SGHNT, CDR2 YYREEE (reference sequence). Trimming took off 4 bases at V and 6 bases at J, with 14 bases between the two ends. This CDR3 has 14 amino acids.